The 12 T cell receptor beta chains reported below all come from one sample, sequenced in a study of blood T cell repertoires in COVID-19. The data were produced by immunoSEQ multiplex PCR, yet TCRdb's version contains in-frame clones alone and is incomplete. The sample carries some 190,000 clones, 70% to 90% recorded once. Sequencing was carried out using PBMCs or T cells enriched from blood (not recorded which). The receptors shown here come from a man in his thirties or forties with acute COVID-19.

J is TRBJ1-1 and V is TRBV28, with D unresolved. Germline CDR1 and CDR2: MDHEN and SYDVKM. The CDR3 runs to 16 residues. Between the trimmed V and J ends, which lost 6 bases and 1 base, there was a span of 18 bases. The CDR3 sequence: CASRGGVAVKNTEAFF. CDR3 DNA sequence: TGTGCCAGCAGGGGAGGCGTGGCGGTAAAGAACACTGAAGCTTTCTTT.

The CDR3 nucleotides read TGTGCCAGCAGTGAAGACAGGGCGGGTGGCTACACCTTC. It is translated as CASSEDRAGGYTF. The chain couples TRBV2 to TRBJ1-2; TRBD1 might be the D (6 bases). Deletions cut 1 base from V and 7 bases from J, with 10 bases between. Germline CDR1 reads SNHLY; CDR2 reads FYNNEI. This CDR3 has 13 amino acids.

The chain links TRBV14 to TRBJ2-5; weak D call: TRBD1 (5 bases). Trimming left V 1 base short and J 5 bases short, with 8 bases between. Germline V CDR1 and CDR2: SGHDN, FVKESK. The CDR3 is made up of 13 amino acids. DNA for the CDR3: TGTGCCAGCAGCCAAGGGGGCCGGGAGACCCAGTACTTC. This gives the protein CASSQGGRETQYF. Combining the CDR3 with reference TRBV14 and TRBJ2-5 gives the whole variable domain EAGVTQFPSHSVIEKGQTVTLRCDPISGHDNLYWYRRVMGKEIKFLLHFVKESKQDESGMPNNRFLAERTGGTYSTLKVQPAELEDSGVYFCASSQGGRETQYFGPGTRLLVL.

This chain joins TRBV2 and TRBJ1-2; tentative D call: TRBD1 (5 bases). This CDR3 is 14 amino acids long. CDR1 is SNHLY, CDR2 FYNNEI, per germline. The V gene lost 5 bases and the J gene lost 8 bases, with 18 bases spanning the gap. CDR3 in amino acids: CASSFQGVGLGYTF. The CDR3 DNA reads TGTGCCAGCAGTTTTCAGGGCGTCGGGTTAGGCTACACCTTC.

By share of the sample, this clone is medium-sized. V gene TRBV6-4 combines with J gene TRBJ2-3; 10 bases map to TRBD1. The CDR3 is 15 amino acids. J gave up 4 bases and V 0 bases, and 1 base lay outside the gene matches. CDR1 is MRHNA and CDR2 is SNTAGT in the germline V gene. For the CDR3, the DNA is TGTGCCAGCAGTGACTCGGGGACAGGGGCAGATACGCAGTATTTT. It is translated as CASSDSGTGADTQYF.

This chain uses TRBV9 with TRBJ1-1; D is undetermined. Germline loops: CDR1 SGDLS, CDR2 YYNGEE. The CDR3 is 17 amino acids. Trimming shortened V by 3 bases and J by 0 bases, and 18 bases separated the two germline ends. CDR3 DNA sequence: TGTGCCAGCAGCGAACACCCGGCGGCCATCTTGAACACTGAAGCTTTCTTT. Residues: CASSEHPAAILNTEAFF.

J is TRBJ2-3 and V is TRBV7-6; tentative D call: TRBD2 (6 bases). The V gene lost 5 bases and the J gene lost 3 bases, with 15 bases spanning the gap. The CDR3 is 15 amino acids. Germline V gene lookup returns CDR1 SGHVS and CDR2 FNYEAQ. CDR3 DNA: TGTGCCAGCAGCCCCTCTTGGGGGGAGACAGATACGCAGTATTTT. Translating it yields CASSPSWGETDTQYF.

This clone was detected once. The V gene is TRBV28, the J gene TRBJ1-4, with TRBD1 matching 7 bases. The CDR3 sequence is 14 residues long. CDR1 and CDR2 from the germline V gene are MDHEN and SYDVKM. V trimming: 8 bases; J trimming: 8 bases; junction bases outside the gene matches: 11. The CDR3 sequence: CASGPTGDREKLFF. DNA of the CDR3: TGTGCCAGCGGCCCCACAGGGGATCGGGAAAAACTGTTTTTT.

This chain joins TRBV21-1 and TRBJ1-1. TRBV21-1 corresponds to a pseudogene. The CDR3 has 15 residues. CDR3 DNA sequence: TGTGCCAGCAGCTTTAAAGCAACCTCGAACACTGAAGCTTTCTTT. Translated, it gives CASSFKATSNTEAFF.

The rearrangement uses TRBV27 and TRBJ1-6, with a tentative D call TRBD1 (6 bases). The germline gives CDR1 MNHEY, CDR2 SMNVEV (reference sequence). With 8 bases removed from V and 7 bases from J, the gap between germline ends came to 15 bases. The CDR3 spans 14 residues. CDR3 DNA: TGTGCCAGCGGGCGAGGGGGGGCAAATTCACCCCTCCACTTT. It encodes CASGRGGANSPLHF.

The chain is built from TRBV27 and TRBJ1-5; a possible D gene is TRBD1 (6 bases). The germline V gene encodes CDR1 MNHEY and CDR2 SMNVEV (reference sequence). Trimming took 6 bases from V and 0 from J, leaving 15 bases between them. CDR3 size: 16 residues. The CDR3 coding sequence is TGTGCCAGCAGCACACAGGGCACCTTTAGCAATCAGCCCCAGCATTTT. Protein sequence: CASSTQGTFSNQPQHF.

V is TRBV6-5 and J is TRBJ1-2, with TRBD1 as a possible D gene (6 bases). The ends were cut back, 8 bases at V and 5 bases at J, with 15 bases in the middle. Germline CDR1 reads MNHEY; CDR2 reads SVGAGI. The CDR3 length is 13 residues. The CDR3 loop reads CASDKGGLYGYTF. CDR3 DNA: TGTGCCAGCGACAAAGGGGGTTTGTATGGCTACACCTTC.